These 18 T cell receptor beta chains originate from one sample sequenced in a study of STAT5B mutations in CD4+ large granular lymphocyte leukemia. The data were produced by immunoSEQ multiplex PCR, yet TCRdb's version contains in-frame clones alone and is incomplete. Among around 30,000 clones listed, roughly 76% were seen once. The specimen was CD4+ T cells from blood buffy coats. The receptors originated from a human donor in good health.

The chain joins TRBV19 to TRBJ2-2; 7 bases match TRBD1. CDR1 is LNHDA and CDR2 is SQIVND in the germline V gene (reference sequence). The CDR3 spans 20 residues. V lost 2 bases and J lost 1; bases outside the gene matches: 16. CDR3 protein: CASSIRTTGVSAKNTGELFF. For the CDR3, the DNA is TGTGCCAGTAGTATACGTACCACAGGGGTTTCCGCGAAGAACACCGGGGAGCTGTTTTTT.

The CDR3 protein is CAWSPTGYGTEAFF. CDR3 nucleotides: TGTGCCTGGAGCCCTACAGGGTACGGCACTGAAGCTTTCTTT. This chain connects TRBV30 to TRBJ1-1; D possibly corresponds to TRBD1 (6 bases). V was shortened by 3 bases and J by 4 bases, with 15 bases between the two germline ends. Germline V gives CDR1 GTSNPN, CDR2 SVGIG (reference sequence). This CDR3 is built from 14 residues. Together with reference TRBV30 and TRBJ1-1, the CDR3 gives the full variable domain: SQTIHQWPATLVQPVGSPLSLECTVEGTSNPNLYWYRQAAGRGLQLLFYSVGIGQISSEVPQNLSASRPQDRQFILSSKKLLLSDSGFYLCAWSPTGYGTEAFFGQGTRLTVV.

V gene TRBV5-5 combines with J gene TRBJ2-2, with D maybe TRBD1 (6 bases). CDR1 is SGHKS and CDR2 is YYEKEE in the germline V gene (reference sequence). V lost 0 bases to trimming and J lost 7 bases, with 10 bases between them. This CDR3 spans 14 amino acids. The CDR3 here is CASSLVGAGGELFF. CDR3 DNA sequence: TGTGCCAGCAGCTTGGTGGGGGCCGGCGGGGAGCTGTTTTTT.

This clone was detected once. CDR3 DNA sequence: TGTGCCTGGACCGGGGTGGCCGGGGTCGGAGAGACCCAGTACTTC. Amino acid sequence: CAWTGVAGVGETQYF. The rearrangement joins TRBV30 to TRBJ2-5; D perhaps matches TRBD2 (5 bases). This CDR3 region has 15 residues. V was shortened by 4 bases and J by 4 bases, with 19 bases between the two germline ends. Germline CDR1 is GTSNPN and CDR2 is SVGIG (reference sequence).

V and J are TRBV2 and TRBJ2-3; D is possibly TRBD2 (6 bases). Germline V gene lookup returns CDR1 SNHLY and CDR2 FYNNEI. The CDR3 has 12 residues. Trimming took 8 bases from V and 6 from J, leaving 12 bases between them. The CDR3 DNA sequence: TGTGCCAGCCGACGGGGGTTGGATACGCAGTATTTT. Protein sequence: CASRRGLDTQYF.

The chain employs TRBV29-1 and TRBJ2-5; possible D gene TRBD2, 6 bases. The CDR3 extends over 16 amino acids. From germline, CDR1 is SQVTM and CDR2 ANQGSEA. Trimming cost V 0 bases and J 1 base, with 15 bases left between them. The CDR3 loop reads CSVEESPQEGQETQYF. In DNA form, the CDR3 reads TGCAGCGTTGAAGAGAGTCCTCAGGAGGGCCAAGAGACCCAGTACTTC.

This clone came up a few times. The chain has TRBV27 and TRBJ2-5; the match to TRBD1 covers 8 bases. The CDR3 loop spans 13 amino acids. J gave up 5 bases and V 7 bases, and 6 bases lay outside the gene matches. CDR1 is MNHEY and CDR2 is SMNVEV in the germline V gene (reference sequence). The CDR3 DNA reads TGTGCCAGCACCCGGACAGGGAAGGAGACCCAGTACTTC. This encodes CASTRTGKETQYF.

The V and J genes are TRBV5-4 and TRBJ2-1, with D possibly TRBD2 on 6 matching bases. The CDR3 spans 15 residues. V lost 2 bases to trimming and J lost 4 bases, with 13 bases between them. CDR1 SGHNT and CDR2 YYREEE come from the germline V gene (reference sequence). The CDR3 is CASSLELAAYNEQFF. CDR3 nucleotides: TGTGCCAGCAGCTTAGAACTAGCAGCTTACAATGAGCAGTTCTTC.

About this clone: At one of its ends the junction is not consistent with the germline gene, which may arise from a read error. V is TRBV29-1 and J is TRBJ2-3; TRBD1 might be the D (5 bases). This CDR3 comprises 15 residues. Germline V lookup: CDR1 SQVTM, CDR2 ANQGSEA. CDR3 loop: CSVGVPSGLTDAQYF. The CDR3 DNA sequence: TGCAGCGTTGGGGTCCCCTCAGGGCTCACAGATGCGCAGTATTTT.

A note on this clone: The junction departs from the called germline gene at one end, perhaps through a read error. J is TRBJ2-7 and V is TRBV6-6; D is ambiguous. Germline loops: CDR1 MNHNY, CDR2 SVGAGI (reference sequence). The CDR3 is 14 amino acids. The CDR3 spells CTSSLMSTSYEQYF. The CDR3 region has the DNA TGTACCAGCAGCTTGATGTCTACCTCCTACGAGCAGTACTTC.

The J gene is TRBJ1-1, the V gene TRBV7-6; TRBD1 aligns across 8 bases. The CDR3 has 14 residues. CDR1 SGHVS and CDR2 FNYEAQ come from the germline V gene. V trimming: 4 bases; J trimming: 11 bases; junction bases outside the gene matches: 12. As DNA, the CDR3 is TGTGCCAGCAGCTCAGACCGGGACAGGCGAAAGGCTTTCTTT. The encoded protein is CASSSDRDRRKAFF.

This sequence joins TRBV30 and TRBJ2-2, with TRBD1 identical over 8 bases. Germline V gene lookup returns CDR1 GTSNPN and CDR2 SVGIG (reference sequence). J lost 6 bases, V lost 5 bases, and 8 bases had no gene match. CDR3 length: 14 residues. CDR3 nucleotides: TGTGCCTGGGAACGGGACAGGATGGCCGGGGAGCTGTTTTTT. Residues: CAWERDRMAGELFF.

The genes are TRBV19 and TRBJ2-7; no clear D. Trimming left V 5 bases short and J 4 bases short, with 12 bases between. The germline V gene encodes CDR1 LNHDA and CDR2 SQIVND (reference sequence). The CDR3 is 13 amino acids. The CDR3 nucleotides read TGTGCCAGTAGTCATTTCCAGGAATACGAGCAGTACTTC. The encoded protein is CASSHFQEYEQYF.

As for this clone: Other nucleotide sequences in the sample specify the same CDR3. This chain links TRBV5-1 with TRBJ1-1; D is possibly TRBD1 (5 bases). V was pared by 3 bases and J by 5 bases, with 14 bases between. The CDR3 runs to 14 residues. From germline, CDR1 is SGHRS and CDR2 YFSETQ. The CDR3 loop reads CASSSGQGRTEAFF. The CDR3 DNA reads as TGCGCCAGCAGCTCCGGACAAGGTAGGACTGAAGCTTTCTTT. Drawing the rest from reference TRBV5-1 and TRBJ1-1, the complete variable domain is KAGVTQTPRYLIKTRGQQVTLSCSPISGHRSVSWYQQTPGQGLQFLFEYFSETQRNKGNFPGRFSGRQFSNSRSEMNVSTLELGDSALYLCASSSGQGRTEAFFGQGTRLTVV.

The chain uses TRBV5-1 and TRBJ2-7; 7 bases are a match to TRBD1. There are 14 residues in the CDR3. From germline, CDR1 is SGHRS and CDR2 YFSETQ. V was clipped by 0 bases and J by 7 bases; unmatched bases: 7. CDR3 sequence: CASSLEQGVGEQYF. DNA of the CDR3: TGCGCCAGCAGCTTGGAGCAGGGGGTGGGAGAGCAGTACTTC.

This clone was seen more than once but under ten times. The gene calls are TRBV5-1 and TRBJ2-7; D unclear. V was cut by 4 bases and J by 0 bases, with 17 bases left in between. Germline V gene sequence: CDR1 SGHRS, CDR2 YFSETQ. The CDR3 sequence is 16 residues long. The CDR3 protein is CASSAPRTEASYEQYF. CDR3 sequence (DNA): TGCGCCAGCAGCGCCCCGAGGACCGAAGCCTCCTACGAGCAGTACTTC.

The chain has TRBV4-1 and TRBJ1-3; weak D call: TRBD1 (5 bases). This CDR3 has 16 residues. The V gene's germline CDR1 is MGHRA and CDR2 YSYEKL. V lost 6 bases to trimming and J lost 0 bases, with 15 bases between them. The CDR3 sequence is CASSSGLQSSGNTIYF. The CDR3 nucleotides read TGCGCCAGCAGTTCGGGACTCCAGAGCTCTGGAAACACCATATATTTT.

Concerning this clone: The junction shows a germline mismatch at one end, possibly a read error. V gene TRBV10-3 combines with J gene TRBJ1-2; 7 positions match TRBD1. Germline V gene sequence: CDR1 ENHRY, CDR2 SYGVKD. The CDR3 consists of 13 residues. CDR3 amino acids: CASSPGQVYGYTF. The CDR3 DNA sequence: TGTGCCAGCAGTCCCGGACAGGTCTATGGCTACACCTTC.